These 9 T cell receptor beta chains share one sample of origin, sequenced in a study of shared clonotypes between healthy human individuals. Data came from immunoSEQ multiplex PCR; TCRdb stores just in-frame clones and leaves some out. The repertoire consists of around 2.1 million clones, with approximately 96% occurring once and the leading ten covering 0.1% to 0.15%. Input material: naive CD4+ T cells sorted from blood. Indicated subset: CD45RA+ positively selected. The receptors shown here come from a man between 18 and 35 years old in good health.

As to this clone: This CDR3 is also generated by other DNA sequences in the sample. This rearrangement joins TRBV7-7 to TRBJ2-5; D is uncertain. CDR1 and CDR2 from the germline V gene are SSHAT and FNYEAQ (reference sequence). The CDR3 has 13 residues. The CDR3: CASSTGTQETQYF. The CDR3 nucleotides read TGTGCTAGCTCAACCGGCACCCAAGAGACCCAGTACTTC.

The chain carries TRBV5-1 and TRBJ1-4, with 11 bases that match TRBD1. CDR3 length equals 17 residues. Germline V gene data show CDR1 as SGHRS and CDR2 as YFSETQ. V shed 3 bases and J 5 bases; nucleotides not matched to a gene: 9. The DNA for the CDR3 is TGCGCCAGCAGCTCCGTCCCGGGACAGGGGGGAAATGAAAAACTGTTTTTT. This translates into CASSSVPGQGGNEKLFF.

The J gene is TRBJ2-1, the V gene TRBV5-1; 10 nucleotides agree with TRBD1. V gave up 0 bases and J gave up 6 bases; unmatched junction bases: 6. The CDR3 has 16 residues. Germline values: CDR1 SGHRS, CDR2 YFSETQ. The CDR3 is CASSLALGQGVNEQFF. The DNA of the CDR3 is TGCGCCAGCAGCTTGGCTTTAGGACAGGGGGTCAATGAGCAGTTCTTC.

Concerning this clone itself: Other nucleotide sequences from this sample produce the same CDR3. V and J are TRBV7-9 and TRBJ2-5; D could derive from TRBD1 or TRBD2 (5 bases each). V was cut by 0 bases and J by 4 bases, with 6 bases left in between. Germline V gene data show CDR1 as SEHNR and CDR2 as FQNEAQ (reference sequence). This CDR3 region has 13 residues. CDR3 bases: TGTGCCAGCAGCTTAGCCGGGGCAGAGACCCAGTACTTC. This encodes CASSLAGAETQYF. Variable domain in full (rest from reference TRBV7-9 and TRBJ2-5): DTGVSQNPRHKITKRGQNVTFRCDPISEHNRLYWYRQTLGQGPEFLTYFQNEAQLEKSRLLSDRFSAERPKGSFSTLEIQRTEQGDSAMYLCASSLAGAETQYFGPGTRLLVL.

This clone has a single count. This CDR3 is also generated by other DNA sequences in the sample. The rearrangement joins TRBV5-1 to TRBJ1-1, with D tentatively TRBD1 (5 bases). This CDR3 region has 12 residues. Trimming pared 0 bases from V and 8 bases from J, leaving 8 bases between. From germline, CDR1 is SGHRS and CDR2 YFSETQ. The CDR3 here is CASSLDRTEAFF. DNA of the CDR3: TGCGCCAGCAGCTTGGACAGGACGGAAGCTTTCTTT.

This clone was recorded only once. This CDR3 reads CASSSQRTLPYEQYF. The CDR3 DNA is TGTGCCAGCAGTTCCCAGAGGACCCTGCCCTACGAGCAGTACTTC. The chain uses TRBV27 and TRBJ2-7, with D uncertain. Germline CDR1 reads MNHEY; CDR2 reads SMNVEV (reference sequence). This CDR3 is 15 amino acids long. V gave up 4 bases and J gave up 2 bases, with 15 bases separating them.

The V call is TRBV6-5, the J call TRBJ2-7, with 8 bases lining up with TRBD2. The CDR3 totals 16 residues. Per the germline V gene, CDR1 is MNHEY and CDR2 is SVGAGI. The junction had 6 bases not matched to a gene; V was cut back by 0 bases and J by 2 bases. As DNA, the CDR3 is TGTGCCAGCAGTTACTCGTGGTATAGCGGGGCCTACGAGCAGTACTTC. It yields the protein CASSYSWYSGAYEQYF.

This clone was detected once. This chain joins TRBV28 and TRBJ2-1; TRBD2 is a possible D gene (6 bases). V was cut by 3 bases and J by 4 bases, with 16 bases left in between. Germline CDR1 is MDHEN and CDR2 is SYDVKM. CDR3 length: 16 residues. CDR3 sequence: CASSFAAGQDYNEQFF. DNA for the CDR3: TGTGCCAGCAGTTTCGCCGCGGGGCAGGATTACAATGAGCAGTTCTTC. Drawing the rest from reference TRBV28 and TRBJ2-1, the complete variable domain is DVKVTQSSRYLVKRTGEKVFLECVQDMDHENMFWYRQDPGLGLRLIYFSYDVKMKEKGDIPEGYSVSREKKERFSLILESASTNQTSMYLCASSFAAGQDYNEQFFGPGTRLTVL.

The chain carries TRBV2 and TRBJ2-2; the match to TRBD1 covers 11 bases. V lost 6 bases and J lost 4; bases outside the gene matches: 4. The CDR3 totals 15 residues. The germline V gene encodes CDR1 SNHLY and CDR2 FYNNEI. CDR3 nucleotides: TGTGCCAGCAGGGTTGGGACAGGGGGCACCGGGGAGCTGTTTTTT. It yields the protein CASRVGTGGTGELFF.